This TCR beta chain was recorded in a study of control samples from healthy donors and cancer patients. CDR3 length: 13 amino acids. V was cut by 0 bases and J by 5 bases, with 8 bases left in between. Looked up from germline, CDR1 is LGHNA and CDR2 is YNFKEQ. Only in-frame clones appear in the TCRdb table, and some are missing; sequencing was by immunoSEQ multiplex PCR. This table has 350,000 to 450,000 clones, around 90% appearing once. This receptor was obtained from a man aged 35-49 years with head and neck cancer. The source material was PBMCs. The chain recombines TRBV4-2 with TRBJ2-7; D not resolved. The CDR3 sequence is CASSQEPWDEQYF. The DNA for the CDR3 is TGTGCCAGCAGCCAAGAACCCTGGGACGAGCAGTACTTC.